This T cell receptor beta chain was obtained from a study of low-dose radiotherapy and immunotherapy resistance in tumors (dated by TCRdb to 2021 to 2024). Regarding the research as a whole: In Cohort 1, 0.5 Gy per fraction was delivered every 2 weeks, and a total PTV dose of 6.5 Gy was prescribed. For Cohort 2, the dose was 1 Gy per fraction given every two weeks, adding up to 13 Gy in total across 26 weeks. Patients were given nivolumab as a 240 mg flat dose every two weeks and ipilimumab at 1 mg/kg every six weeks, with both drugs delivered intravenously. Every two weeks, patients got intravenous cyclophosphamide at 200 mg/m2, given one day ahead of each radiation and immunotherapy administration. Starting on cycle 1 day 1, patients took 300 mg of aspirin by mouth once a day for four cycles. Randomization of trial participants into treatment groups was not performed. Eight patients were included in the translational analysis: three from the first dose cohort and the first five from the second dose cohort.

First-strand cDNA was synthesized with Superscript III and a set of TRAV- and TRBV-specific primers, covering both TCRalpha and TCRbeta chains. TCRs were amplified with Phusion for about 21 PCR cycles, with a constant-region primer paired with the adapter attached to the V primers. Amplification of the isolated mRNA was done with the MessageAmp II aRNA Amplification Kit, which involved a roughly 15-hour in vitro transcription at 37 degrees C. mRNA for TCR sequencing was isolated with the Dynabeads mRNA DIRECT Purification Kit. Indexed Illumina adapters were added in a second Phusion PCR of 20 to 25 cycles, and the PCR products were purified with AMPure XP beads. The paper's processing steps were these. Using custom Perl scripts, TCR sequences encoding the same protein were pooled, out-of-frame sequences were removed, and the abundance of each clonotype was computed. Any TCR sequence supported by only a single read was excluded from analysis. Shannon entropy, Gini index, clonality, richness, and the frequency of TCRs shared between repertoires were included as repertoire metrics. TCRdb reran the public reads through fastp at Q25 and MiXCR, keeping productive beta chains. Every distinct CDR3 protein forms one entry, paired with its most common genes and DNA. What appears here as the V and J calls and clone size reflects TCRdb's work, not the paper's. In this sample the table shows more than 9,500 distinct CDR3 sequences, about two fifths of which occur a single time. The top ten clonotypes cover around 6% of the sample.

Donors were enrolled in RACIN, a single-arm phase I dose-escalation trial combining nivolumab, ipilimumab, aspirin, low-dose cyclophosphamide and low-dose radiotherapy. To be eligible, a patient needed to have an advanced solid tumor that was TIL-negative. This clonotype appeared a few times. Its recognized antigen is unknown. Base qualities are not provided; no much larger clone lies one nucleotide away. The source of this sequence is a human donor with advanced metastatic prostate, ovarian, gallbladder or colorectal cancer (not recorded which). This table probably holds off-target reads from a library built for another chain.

This receptor carries the CDR3 CASTRRGFTDTQYF. The nucleotide sequence is given as TGTGCCAGCACGAGACGCGGTTTCACAGATACGCAGTATTTT. The V and J genes are TRBV28 and TRBJ2-3; the D gene identity is not certain. Counted from cysteine to phenylalanine, this CDR3 has 14 amino acids. The DNA shown is the 42-base CDR3, in frame from base 1. V is pared back by 7 bases and J by 2 bases, with 13 bases lying between the germline termini. Reading the germline V gene gives CDR1 MDHEN and CDR2 SYDVKM.